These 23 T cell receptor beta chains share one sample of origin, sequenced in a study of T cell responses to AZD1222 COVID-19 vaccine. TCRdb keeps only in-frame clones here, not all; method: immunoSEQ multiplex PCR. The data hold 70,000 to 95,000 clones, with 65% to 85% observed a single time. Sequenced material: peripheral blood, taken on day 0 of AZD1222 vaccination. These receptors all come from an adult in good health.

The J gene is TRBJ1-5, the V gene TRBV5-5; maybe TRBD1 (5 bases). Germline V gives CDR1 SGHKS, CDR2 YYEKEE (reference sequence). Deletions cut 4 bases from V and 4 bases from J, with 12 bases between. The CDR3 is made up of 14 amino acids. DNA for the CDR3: TGTGCCAGCAGCCCTGGGACGCCGAATCAGCCCCAGCATTTT. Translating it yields CASSPGTPNQPQHF.

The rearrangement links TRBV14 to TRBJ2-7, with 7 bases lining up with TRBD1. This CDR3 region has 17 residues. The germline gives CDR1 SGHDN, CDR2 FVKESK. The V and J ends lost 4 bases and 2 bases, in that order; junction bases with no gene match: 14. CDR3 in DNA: TGTGCCAGCAGCCCCATAGAGGCAGGGGGTACAACCTACGAGCAGTACTTC. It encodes CASSPIEAGGTTYEQYF.

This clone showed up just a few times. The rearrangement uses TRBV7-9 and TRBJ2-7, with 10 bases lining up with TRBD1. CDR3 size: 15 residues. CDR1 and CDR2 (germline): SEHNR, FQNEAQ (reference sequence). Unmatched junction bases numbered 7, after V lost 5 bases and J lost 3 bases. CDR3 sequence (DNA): TGTGCCAGCAGCCTTGGGACAGGGGACGTCTACGAGCAGTACTTC. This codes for CASSLGTGDVYEQYF.

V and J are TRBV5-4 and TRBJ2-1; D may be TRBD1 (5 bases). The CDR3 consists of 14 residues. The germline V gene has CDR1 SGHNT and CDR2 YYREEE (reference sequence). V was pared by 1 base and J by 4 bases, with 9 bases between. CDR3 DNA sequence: TGTGCCAGCAGCTTGACAGGAGATTACAATGAGCAGTTCTTC. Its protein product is CASSLTGDYNEQFF.

The CDR3 is CSASSGARTYEQYF. DNA of the CDR3: TGCAGTGCTAGTAGCGGGGCAAGGACCTACGAGCAGTACTTC. The rearrangement links TRBV20-1 to TRBJ2-7, with 8 positions matching TRBD2. Trimming took 3 bases from V and 2 from J; bases not matched to a gene: 6. There are 14 residues in the CDR3. Germline V lookup: CDR1 DFQATT, CDR2 SNEGSKA (reference sequence).

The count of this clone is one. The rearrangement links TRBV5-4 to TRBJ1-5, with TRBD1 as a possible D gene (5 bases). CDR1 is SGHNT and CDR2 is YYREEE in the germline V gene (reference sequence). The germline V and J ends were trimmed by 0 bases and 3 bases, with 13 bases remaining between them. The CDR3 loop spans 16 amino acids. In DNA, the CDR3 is TGTGCCAGCAGCTTGGGAGCCCCAGGGACCAATCAGCCCCAGCATTTT. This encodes CASSLGAPGTNQPQHF.

CDR3 bases: TGTGCCAGCAGCAACACCGGAGGAAACACCATATATTTT. Protein product: CASSNTGGNTIYF. The chain carries TRBV12-3 or TRBV12-4 and TRBJ1-3; D is ambiguous. CDR3 length: 13 amino acids. Trimming removed 6 bases from V and 4 bases from J, with 10 bases in between.

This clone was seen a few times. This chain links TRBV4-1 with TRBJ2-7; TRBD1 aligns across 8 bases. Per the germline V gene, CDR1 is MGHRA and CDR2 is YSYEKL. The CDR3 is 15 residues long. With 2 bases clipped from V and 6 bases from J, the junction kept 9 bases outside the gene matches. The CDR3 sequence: CASSQLSGQGREQYF. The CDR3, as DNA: TGCGCCAGCAGCCAATTAAGTGGACAGGGTCGCGAGCAGTACTTC.

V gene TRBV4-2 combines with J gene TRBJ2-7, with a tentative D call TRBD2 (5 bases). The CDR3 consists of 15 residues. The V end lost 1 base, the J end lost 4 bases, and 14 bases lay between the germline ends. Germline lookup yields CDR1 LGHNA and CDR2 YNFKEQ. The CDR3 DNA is TGTGCCAGCAGCCAAGGAGATCCGGGAAAGTACGAGCAGTACTTC. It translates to CASSQGDPGKYEQYF.

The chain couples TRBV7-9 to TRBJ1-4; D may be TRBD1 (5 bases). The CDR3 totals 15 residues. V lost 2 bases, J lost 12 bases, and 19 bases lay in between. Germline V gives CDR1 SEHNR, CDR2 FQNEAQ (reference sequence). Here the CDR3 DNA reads TGTGCCAGCAGCTTAAGCCTGGGCTCCGGGGCTCAACTGTTTTTT. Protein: CASSLSLGSGAQLFF.

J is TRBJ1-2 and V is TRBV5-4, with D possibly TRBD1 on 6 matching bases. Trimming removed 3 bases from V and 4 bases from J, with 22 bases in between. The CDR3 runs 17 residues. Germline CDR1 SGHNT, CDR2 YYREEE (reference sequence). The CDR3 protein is CASSSPTHDRYGYGYTF. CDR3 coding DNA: TGTGCCAGCAGCTCCCCGACCCACGACAGGTATGGCTATGGCTACACCTTC.

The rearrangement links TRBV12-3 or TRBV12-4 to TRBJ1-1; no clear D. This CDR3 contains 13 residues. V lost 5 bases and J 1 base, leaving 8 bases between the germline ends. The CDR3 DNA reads TGTGCCAGCAGTATCGGGAAGAACACTGAAGCTTTCTTT. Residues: CASSIGKNTEAFF.

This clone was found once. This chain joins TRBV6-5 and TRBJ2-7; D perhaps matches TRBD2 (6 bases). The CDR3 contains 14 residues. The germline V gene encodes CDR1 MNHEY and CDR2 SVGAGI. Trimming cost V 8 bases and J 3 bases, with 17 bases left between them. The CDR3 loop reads CASHLGDFGYEQYF. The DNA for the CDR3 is TGTGCCAGCCACCTGGGGGACTTCGGCTACGAGCAGTACTTC.

The CDR3 loop is CASSSADRAGGHTF. In DNA, the CDR3 is TGTGCCAGCAGCTCTGCTGACAGGGCGGGGGGCCACACCTTC. V gene TRBV6-5 combines with J gene TRBJ1-2; 7 bases map to TRBD1. V gave up 6 bases and J gave up 12 bases; unmatched junction bases: 16. This CDR3 comprises 14 residues. Per the germline V gene, CDR1 is MNHEY and CDR2 is SVGAGI.

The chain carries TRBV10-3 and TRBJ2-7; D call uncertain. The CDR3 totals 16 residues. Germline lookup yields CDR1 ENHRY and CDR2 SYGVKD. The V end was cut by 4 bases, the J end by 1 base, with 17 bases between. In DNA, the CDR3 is TGTGCCATCAGTGTCGGTCTAGGAATTGGTTCCTACGAGCAGTACTTC. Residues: CAISVGLGIGSYEQYF.

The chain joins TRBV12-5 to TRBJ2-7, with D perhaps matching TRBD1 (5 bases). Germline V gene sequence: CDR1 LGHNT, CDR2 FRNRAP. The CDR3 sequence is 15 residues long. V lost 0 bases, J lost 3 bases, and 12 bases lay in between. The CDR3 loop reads CASGLVQGSIYEQYF. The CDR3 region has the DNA TGTGCTAGTGGTTTGGTCCAGGGTTCAATCTACGAGCAGTACTTC. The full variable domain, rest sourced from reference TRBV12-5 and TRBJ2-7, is DARVTQTPRHKVTEMGQEVTMRCQPILGHNTVFWYRQTMMQGLELLAYFRNRAPLDDSGMPKDRFSAEMPDATLATLKIQPSEPRDSAVYFCASGLVQGSIYEQYFGPGTRLTVT.

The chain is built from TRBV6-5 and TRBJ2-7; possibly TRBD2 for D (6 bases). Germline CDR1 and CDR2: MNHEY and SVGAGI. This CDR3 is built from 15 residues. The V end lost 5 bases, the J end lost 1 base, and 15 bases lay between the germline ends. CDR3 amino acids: CASSTERRGSYEQYF. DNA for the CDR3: TGTGCCAGCAGTACCGAGCGGAGGGGATCCTACGAGCAGTACTTC.

CDR3 sequence: CASTLSGGPDEQFF. In DNA, the CDR3 is TGCGCCAGCACCCTTTCGGGAGGGCCCGATGAGCAGTTCTTC. The V and J genes are TRBV5-1 and TRBJ2-1, with 8 bases matching TRBD2. Germline assignment: CDR1 SGHRS and CDR2 YFSETQ. The CDR3 spans 14 residues. V shed 6 bases, J shed 8 bases, and the junction held 10 bases outside the gene matches.

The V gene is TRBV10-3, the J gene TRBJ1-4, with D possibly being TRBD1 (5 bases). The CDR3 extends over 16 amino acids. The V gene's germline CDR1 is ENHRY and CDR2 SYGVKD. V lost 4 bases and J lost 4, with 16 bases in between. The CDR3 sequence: CAISGDSPGGNEKLFF. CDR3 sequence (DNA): TGTGCCATCAGTGGTGACAGCCCGGGAGGTAATGAAAAACTGTTTTTT.

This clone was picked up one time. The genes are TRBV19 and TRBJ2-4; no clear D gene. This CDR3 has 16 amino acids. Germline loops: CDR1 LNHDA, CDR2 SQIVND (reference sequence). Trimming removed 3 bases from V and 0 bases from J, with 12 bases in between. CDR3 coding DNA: TGTGCCAGTAGTATCCGGCTAGATTTAGCCAAAAACATTCAGTACTTC. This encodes CASSIRLDLAKNIQYF.

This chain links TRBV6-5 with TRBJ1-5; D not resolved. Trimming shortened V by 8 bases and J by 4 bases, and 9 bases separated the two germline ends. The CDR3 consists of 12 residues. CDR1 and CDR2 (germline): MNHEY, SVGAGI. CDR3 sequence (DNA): TGTGCCAGCGCGACGGGGAATCAGCCCCAGCATTTT. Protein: CASATGNQPQHF.

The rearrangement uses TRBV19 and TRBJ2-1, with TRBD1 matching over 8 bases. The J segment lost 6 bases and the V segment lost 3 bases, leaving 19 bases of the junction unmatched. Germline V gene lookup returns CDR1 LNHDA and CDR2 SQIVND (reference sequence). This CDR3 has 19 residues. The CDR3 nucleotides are TGTGCCAGTAGTATGACCCTCAATCATCTCCGGGACAGGAGCAATGAGCAGTTCTTC. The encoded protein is CASSMTLNHLRDRSNEQFF.

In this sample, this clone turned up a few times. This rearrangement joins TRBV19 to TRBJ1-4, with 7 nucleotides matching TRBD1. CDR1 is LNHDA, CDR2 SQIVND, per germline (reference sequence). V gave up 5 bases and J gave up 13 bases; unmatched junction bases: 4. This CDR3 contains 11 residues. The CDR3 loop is CASSPGGVLFF. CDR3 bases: TGTGCCAGTAGTCCAGGGGGAGTACTGTTTTTT.